This entry lists 14 T cell receptor beta chains sequenced from one sample in a study of T cells in Graves' hyperthyroidism and ophthalmopathy. TCR beta CDR3 sequences were amplified from RNA transcripts. A first-round RT-PCR of the TCR CDR3 used the HTBI primer set. TCRdb re-derived calls from the multiplex PCR reads in MiXCR, one entry per CDR3 protein. The data contain fewer than 450,000 distinct CDR3 sequences, about 15% of them singletons. The material sequenced was blood. The source of these receptors is a woman aged 30 to 39 with Graves' hyperthyroidism that later progressed to Graves' ophthalmopathy.

The genes are TRBV19 and TRBJ1-1, with 7 bases fitting TRBD1. CDR3 length equals 14 residues. Germline V gene data show CDR1 as LNHDA and CDR2 as SQIVND (reference sequence). J gave up 0 bases and V 6 bases, and 4 bases lay outside the gene matches. This chain's CDR3 is CASRMGQMNTEAFF. CDR3 DNA: TGTGCCAGTAGGATGGGACAGATGAACACTGAAGCTTTCTTT.

This clonotype was counted ten times or more. The genes are TRBV12-3 or TRBV12-4 and TRBJ2-5, with TRBD2 matching 12 bases. Unmatched junction bases numbered 0, after V lost 2 bases and J lost 5 bases. The CDR3 is 14 residues long. CDR3 sequence reads: CASSLTSGRETQYF. Here the CDR3 DNA reads TGTGCCAGCAGTTTAACTAGCGGGAGGGAGACCCAGTACTTC.

This clonotype was detected many times. V usage is TRBV11-2 and J usage is TRBJ1-2; D remains unclear. Looked up from germline, CDR1 is SGHAT and CDR2 is FQNNGV. V dropped 4 bases and J dropped 3 bases, with 24 bases sitting between them. The CDR3 contains 18 residues. The CDR3 DNA reads as TGTGCCAGCAGCTCCCCGAGACACGCACCAACCCAGGACTATGGCTACACCTTC. This codes for CASSSPRHAPTQDYGYTF.

This clonotype showed up many times. The V and J genes are TRBV28 and TRBJ2-4, with D uncertain. Germline V gene data show CDR1 as MDHEN and CDR2 as SYDVKM. The CDR3 is 16 amino acids. V lost 5 bases and J 0 bases, leaving 14 bases between the germline ends. The CDR3 DNA follows: TGTGCCAGCAGTAACTACCAAGGAGAAGCCAAAAACATTCAGTACTTC. Encoded protein: CASSNYQGEAKNIQYF.

This chain connects TRBV19 to TRBJ1-3, with D possibly being TRBD1 (5 bases). This CDR3 spans 13 amino acids. Germline loops: CDR1 LNHDA, CDR2 SQIVND (reference sequence). The V end was cut by 8 bases, the J end by 7 bases, with 15 bases between. CDR3 in DNA: TGTGCCAGTCACCGGGACGGCGAGAACACCATATATTTT. Translation: CASHRDGENTIYF.

This clonotype was detected many times. V gene TRBV11-2 combines with J gene TRBJ2-5, with unresolved D. Germline V lookup: CDR1 SGHAT, CDR2 FQNNGV. This CDR3 region has 14 residues. The V end lost 1 base, the J end lost 7 bases, and 13 bases lay between the germline ends. CDR3: CASSLVWQARTQYF. The CDR3 DNA sequence: TGTGCCAGCAGCTTAGTATGGCAGGCGAGGACCCAGTACTTC. Combining the CDR3 with reference TRBV11-2 and TRBJ2-5 gives the whole variable domain EAGVAQSPRYKIIEKRQSVAFWCNPISGHATLYWYQQILGQGPKLLIQFQNNGVVDDSQLPKDRFSAERLKGVDSTLKIQPAKLEDSAVYLCASSLVWQARTQYFGPGTRLLVL.

The J gene is TRBJ1-5, the V gene TRBV19; D is uncertain. Germline-derived CDR1 and CDR2 are LNHDA and SQIVND (reference sequence). The CDR3 consists of 15 residues. V lost 3 bases, J lost 0 bases, and 9 bases lay in between. The CDR3 region is CASSILRNSNQPQHF. For the CDR3, the DNA is TGTGCCAGTAGTATCCTCCGGAATAGCAATCAGCCCCAGCATTTT.

This clonotype was detected only a few times. A read error may be the cause here, since a much bigger clone is one base away. The J gene is TRBJ2-7, the V gene TRBV12-3 or TRBV12-4; 7 bases are a match to TRBD1. The length of the CDR3 is 13 residues. CDR3: CASSVKTGYGQYF. In DNA, the CDR3 is TGTGCCAGCAGCGTAAAGACAGGGTACGGGCAGTACTTC.

This clonotype was counted a few times. The chain recombines TRBV20-1 with TRBJ2-7; a possible D gene is TRBD1 (6 bases). The CDR3 consists of 14 residues. V was clipped by 5 bases and J by 0 bases, with 14 bases between them. CDR1 and CDR2 from the germline V gene are DFQATT and SNEGSKA (reference sequence). For the CDR3, the DNA is TGCAGTGCTCCGCGGACAGACAGCTCCTACGAGCAGTACTTC. Translation gives CSAPRTDSSYEQYF.

Of note for this clonotype: Just one base apart from a much larger clone, this may be a read error. V and J are TRBV12-3 or TRBV12-4 and TRBJ2-3; TRBD2 matches 11 bases. This CDR3 spans 17 amino acids. The V gene end was trimmed by 8 bases and the J gene end by 6 bases; junction bases not matched to a gene: 16. The CDR3 coding sequence is TGTGCCAGCGGTGGCCGACTAGCGGGACGGGGCAGGGATACGCAGTATTTT. Protein product: CASGGRLAGRGRDTQYF.

At least ten counts were recorded for this clonotype. The chain uses TRBV7-9 and TRBJ2-5, with D hard to call. Trimming took off 7 bases at V and 2 bases at J, with 8 bases between the two ends. Germline V gene data show CDR1 as SEHNR and CDR2 as FQNEAQ (reference sequence). The CDR3 spans 12 residues. The CDR3 bases are TGTGCCAGCACAAACCCTCAAGAGACCCAGTACTTC. Protein product: CASTNPQETQYF.

This clonotype has at least ten counts. The rearrangement joins TRBV3-1 to TRBJ2-6; D is ambiguous. Per germline, CDR1 LGHDT and CDR2 YNNKEL (reference sequence). V was pared by 4 bases and J by 1 base, with 8 bases between. There are 15 residues in the CDR3. The CDR3 sequence is CASSPDKSGANVLTF. The CDR3 DNA sequence: TGTGCCAGCAGCCCCGACAAGTCTGGGGCCAACGTCCTGACTTTC. Full variable domain (rest looked up from reference TRBV3-1 and TRBJ2-6): DTAVSQTPKYLVTQMGNDKSIKCEQNLGHDTMYWYKQDSKKFLKIMFSYNNKELIINETVPNRFSPKSPDKAHLNLHINSLELGDSAVYFCASSPDKSGANVLTFGAGSRLTVL.

In this sample, this clonotype turned up many times. The CDR3 reads CASRTGTAQRQETQYF. CDR3 DNA: TGTGCCAGCAGAACCGGGACAGCACAAAGACAAGAGACCCAGTACTTC. The chain recombines TRBV28 with TRBJ2-5; 7 bases line up with TRBD1. This CDR3 is built from 16 residues. Germline lookup yields CDR1 MDHEN and CDR2 SYDVKM. V lost 6 bases, J lost 2 bases, and 12 bases stayed unmatched.

This clonotype was detected many times. V is TRBV28 and J is TRBJ1-5; maybe TRBD1 (6 bases). The CDR3 is 16 residues long. Looked up from germline, CDR1 is MDHEN and CDR2 is SYDVKM. Trimming took 7 bases from V and 1 from J, leaving 17 bases between them. This chain's CDR3 is CASTTGIRPSNQPQHF. The CDR3 bases are TGTGCCAGCACGACAGGAATTCGTCCGAGCAATCAGCCCCAGCATTTT.